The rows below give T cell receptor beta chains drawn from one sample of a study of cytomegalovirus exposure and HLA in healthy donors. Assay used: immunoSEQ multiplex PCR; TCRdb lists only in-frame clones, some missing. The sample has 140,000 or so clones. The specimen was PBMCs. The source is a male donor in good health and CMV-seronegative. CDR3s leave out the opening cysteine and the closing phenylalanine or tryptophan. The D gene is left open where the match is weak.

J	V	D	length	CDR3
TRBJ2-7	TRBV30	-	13	AWSFPGLGLYEQY
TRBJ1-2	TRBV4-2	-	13	ASSQDQGPNYGYT
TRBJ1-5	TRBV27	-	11	ASSLSVRQPQH
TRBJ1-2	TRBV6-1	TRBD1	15	ASSEALWRQGHYGYT
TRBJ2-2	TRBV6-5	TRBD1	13	ASSRTGGTTGELF
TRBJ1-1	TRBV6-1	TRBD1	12	ASSDRQGVAEAF
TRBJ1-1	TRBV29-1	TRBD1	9	SGSRGRLAF
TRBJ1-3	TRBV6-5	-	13	ASSSTGTLGNTIY
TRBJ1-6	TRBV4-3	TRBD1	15	ASSQERQGAANSPLH
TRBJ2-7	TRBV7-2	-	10	ASSLVRNEQY
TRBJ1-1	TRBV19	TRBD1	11	ASSVYRDSEAF
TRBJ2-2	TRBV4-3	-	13	ASSQDDLGSGELF
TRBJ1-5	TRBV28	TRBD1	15	ASSFSRGLVSNQPQH
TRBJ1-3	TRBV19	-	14	ASTGQRIISGNTIY
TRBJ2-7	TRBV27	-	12	ASSFLARSYEQY
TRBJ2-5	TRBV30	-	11	AWSVLRRETQY
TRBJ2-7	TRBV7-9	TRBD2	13	ASSLMTSGAYEQY
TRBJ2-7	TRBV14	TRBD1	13	ASSPDRGPSYEQY
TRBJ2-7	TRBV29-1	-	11	SVEGYRVGEQY
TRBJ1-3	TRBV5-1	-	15	ASSLSDSMGGGNTIY
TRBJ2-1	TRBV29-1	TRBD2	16	SVGLVVAGGSSYNEQF
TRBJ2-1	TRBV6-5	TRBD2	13	ASSYPRGLYNEQF
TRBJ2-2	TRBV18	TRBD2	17	ASSPLGLAGSTNTGELF
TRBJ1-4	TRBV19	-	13	ASSLYRGANEKLF
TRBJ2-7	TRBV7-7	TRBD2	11	ASSTPGLAQQY
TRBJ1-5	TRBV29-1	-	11	SAAGGLNQPQH
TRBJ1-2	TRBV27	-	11	ASSYQGNYGYT
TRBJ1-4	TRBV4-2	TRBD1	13	ASSRTRDSDEKLF
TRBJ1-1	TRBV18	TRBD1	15	ASSQNLGSGGYTEAF
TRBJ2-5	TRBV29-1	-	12	SVVGGGNQETQY
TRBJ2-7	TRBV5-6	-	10	ASSTDSREQY
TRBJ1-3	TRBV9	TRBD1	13	ASSATGLSGNTIY
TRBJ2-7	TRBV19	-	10	ASSIHGYEQY
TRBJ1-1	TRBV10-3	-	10	AISEGPTEAF
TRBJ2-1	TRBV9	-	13	ASSRTGALYNEQF
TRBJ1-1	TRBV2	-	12	ASSEGGEVTEAF
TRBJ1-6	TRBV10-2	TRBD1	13	ASSYGTGTAAPLH
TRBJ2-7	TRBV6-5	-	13	ASRETGAGNYEQY
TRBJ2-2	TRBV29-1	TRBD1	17	SVFDRGTPSTPEGGELF
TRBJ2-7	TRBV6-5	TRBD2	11	ASSLGRPYEQY
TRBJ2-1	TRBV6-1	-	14	ASSDASASSYNEQF
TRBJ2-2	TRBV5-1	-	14	ASSLGRNRDTGELF
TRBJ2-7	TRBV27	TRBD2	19	ASSLRTNSGTSGSFTYEQY
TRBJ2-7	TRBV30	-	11	AWTKSKEPEQY